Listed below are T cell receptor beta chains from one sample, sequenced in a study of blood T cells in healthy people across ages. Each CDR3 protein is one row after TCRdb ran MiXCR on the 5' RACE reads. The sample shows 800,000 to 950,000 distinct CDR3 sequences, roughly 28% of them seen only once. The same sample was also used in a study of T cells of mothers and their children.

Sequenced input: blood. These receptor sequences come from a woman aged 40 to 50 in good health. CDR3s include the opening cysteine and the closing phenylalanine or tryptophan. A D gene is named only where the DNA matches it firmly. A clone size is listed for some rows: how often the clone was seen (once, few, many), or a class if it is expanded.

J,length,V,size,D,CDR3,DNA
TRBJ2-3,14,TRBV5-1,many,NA,CASSLEATPDTQYF,TGCGCCAGCAGCTTGGAGGCCACCCCAGATACGCAGTATTTT
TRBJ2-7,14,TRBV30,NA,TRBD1,CAWSVGQVWDEQYF,TGTGCCTGGAGTGTGGGACAGGTTTGGGACGAGCAGTACTTC
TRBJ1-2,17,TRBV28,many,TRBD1,CASSTPRDRGRVRGYTF,TGTGCCAGCAGTACCCCCCGGGACAGGGGGCGAGTAAGAGGCTACACCTTC
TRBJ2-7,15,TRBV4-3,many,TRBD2,CASSQGVAGSYEQYF,TGCGCCAGCAGCCAAGGGGTAGCGGGGTCCTACGAGCAGTACTTC
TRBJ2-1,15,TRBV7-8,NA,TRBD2,CASSLSSGYKDEQFF,TGTGCCAGCAGCTTGTCTAGCGGGTATAAAGATGAGCAGTTCTTC
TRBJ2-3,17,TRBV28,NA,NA,CASSPYLQGLSTDTQYF,TGTGCCAGCAGTCCGTACCTCCAGGGATTGAGCACAGATACGCAGTATTTT
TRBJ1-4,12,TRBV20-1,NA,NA,CSAREGRGKLFF,TGCAGTGCTAGAGAGGGTCGGGGAAAACTGTTTTTT
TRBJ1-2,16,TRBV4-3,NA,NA,CASSQGAGRLGYGYTF,TGCGCCAGCAGCCAAGGGGCGGGACGCCTAGGCTATGGCTACACCTTC
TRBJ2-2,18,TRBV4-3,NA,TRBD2,CASSQDLAGGTNTGELFF,TGCGCCAGCAGCCAAGATCTAGCGGGGGGCACGAACACCGGGGAGCTGTTTTTT
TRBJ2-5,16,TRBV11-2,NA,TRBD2,CASSSDIAGGWETQYF,TGTGCCAGCAGCTCCGATATAGCGGGGGGTTGGGAGACCCAGTACTTC
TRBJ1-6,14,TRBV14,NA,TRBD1,CASSHGQGRSPLHF,TGTGCCAGCAGCCATGGACAGGGGAGATCACCCCTCCACTTT
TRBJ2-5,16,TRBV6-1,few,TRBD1,CARSENYDRAGETQYF,TGTGCCCGCAGTGAAAACTACGACAGGGCGGGAGAGACCCAGTACTTC
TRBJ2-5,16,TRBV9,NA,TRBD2,CASSPGGAGGLNEQYF,TGTGCCAGCAGCCCGGGTGGGGCGGGGGGTCTTAATGAGCAGTACTTC
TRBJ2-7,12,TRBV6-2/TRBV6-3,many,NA,CASSRRAYEQYF,TGTGCCAGCAGCCGCAGGGCCTACGAGCAGTACTTC
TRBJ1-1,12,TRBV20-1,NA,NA,CSAPGGGTEAFF,TGCAGTGCCCCGGGAGGGGGAACTGAAGCTTTCTTT
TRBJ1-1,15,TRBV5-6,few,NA,CASSPWGRVNTEAFF,TGTGCCAGCAGCCCTTGGGGGAGGGTGAACACTGAAGCTTTCTTT
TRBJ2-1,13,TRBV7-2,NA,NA,CACSSQSTEEEFF,TGTGCCTGCAGCTCCCAGTCGACGGAAGAGGAGTTCTTC
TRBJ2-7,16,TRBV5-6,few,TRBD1,CASRNQGTGYLYEQYF,TGTGCCAGCAGGAACCAAGGGACAGGTTACCTCTACGAGCAGTACTTC
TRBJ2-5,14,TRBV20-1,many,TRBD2,CSATSGGPTQTQYF,TGCAGTGCTACTAGCGGGGGCCCTACCCAGACCCAGTACTTC
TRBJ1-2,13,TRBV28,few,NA,CASSYRERRGYTF,TGTGCCAGCAGTTACAGGGAGCGGAGAGGCTACACCTTC
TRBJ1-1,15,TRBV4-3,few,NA,CASSQDRLGAGKAFF,TGCGCCAGCAGCCAAGATCGTCTCGGGGCGGGTAAAGCTTTCTTT
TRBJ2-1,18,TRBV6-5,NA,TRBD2,CASSYSRLAGGSNNEQFF,TGTGCCAGCAGTTACTCGAGACTAGCGGGGGGGTCAAACAATGAGCAGTTCTTC
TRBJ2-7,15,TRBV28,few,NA,CASSFRGLSSYEQYF,TGTGCCAGCAGTTTCCGTGGTCTGAGCTCCTACGAGCAGTACTTC
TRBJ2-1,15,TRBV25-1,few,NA,CASSGADFSYNEQFF,TGTGCCAGCAGTGGGGCAGATTTCTCCTACAATGAGCAGTTCTTC
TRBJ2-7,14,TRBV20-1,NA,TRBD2,CSARLLAGAGEQYF,TGCAGTGCTAGGCTCCTAGCGGGGGCGGGGGAGCAGTACTTC
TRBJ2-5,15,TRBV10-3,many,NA,CAISDSSGTKETQYF,TGTGCCATCAGTGATTCGTCAGGGACAAAAGAGACCCAGTACTTC
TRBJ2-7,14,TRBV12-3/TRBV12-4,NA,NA,CASSLVGVGCEQYF,TGTGCCAGCAGTTTAGTGGGGGTTGGCTGCGAGCAGTACTTC
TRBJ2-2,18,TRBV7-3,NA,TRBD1,CASSPRTGGAGNTGELFF,TGTGCCAGCAGTCCAAGGACAGGGGGCGCGGGGAACACCGGGGAGCTGTTTTTT
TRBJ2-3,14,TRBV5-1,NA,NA,CASSLSGWTDTQYF,TGCGCCAGCAGCTTGTCTGGGTGGACAGATACGCAGTATTTT
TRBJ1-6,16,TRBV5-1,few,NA,CASSLAGGAYNSPLHF,TGCGCCAGCAGCTTGGCGGGGGGTGCATATAATTCACCCCTCCACTTT
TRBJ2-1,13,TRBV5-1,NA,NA,CASREGMYNEQFF,TGCGCCAGCAGGGAAGGAATGTACAATGAGCAGTTCTTC
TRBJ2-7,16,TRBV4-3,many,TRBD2,CASSQEEGTSSYEQYF,TGCGCCAGCAGCCAAGAAGAAGGGACTAGCTCTTACGAGCAGTACTTC
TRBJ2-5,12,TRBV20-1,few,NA,CSARVQPDMVYF,TGCAGTGCTAGAGTCCAGCCAGACATGGTGTACTTC
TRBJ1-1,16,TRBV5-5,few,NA,CASSGRASGGNTEAFF,TGTGCCAGCAGCGGCAGGGCTTCTGGGGGGAACACTGAAGCTTTCTTT
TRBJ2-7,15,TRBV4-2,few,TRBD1,CASSQGTGGSGEQYF,TGTGCCAGCAGCCAAGGAACAGGGGGTTCGGGCGAGCAGTACTTC
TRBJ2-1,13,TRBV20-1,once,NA,CSAHAHYRETQFF,TGCAGTGCTCACGCCCATTATCGGGAGACCCAGTTCTTC
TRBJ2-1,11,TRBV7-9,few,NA,CASSPRSEQFF,TGTGCCAGCAGCCCTAGGAGTGAGCAGTTCTTC
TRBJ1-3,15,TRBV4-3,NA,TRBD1,CASSQDPGGGNTIYF,TGCGCCAGCAGCCAAGACCCAGGGGGTGGAAACACCATATATTTT
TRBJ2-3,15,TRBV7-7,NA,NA,CASSFDKRSTDTQYF,TGTGCTAGCAGCTTTGACAAGCGGAGCACAGATACGCAGTATTTT
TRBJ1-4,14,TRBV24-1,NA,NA,CATSDNRGNEKLFF,TGTGCCACCAGTGATAACCGGGGGAATGAAAAACTGTTTTTT
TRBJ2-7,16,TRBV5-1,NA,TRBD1,CASSPQGQKSSYEQYF,TGCGCCAGCAGCCCCCAGGGACAGAAAAGCTCCTACGAGCAGTACTTC
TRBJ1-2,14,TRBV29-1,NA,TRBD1,CSARWDRACYGYTF,TGCAGCGCGCGATGGGACAGGGCGTGCTATGGCTACACCTTC
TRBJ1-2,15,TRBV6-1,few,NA,CASSLQGEANYGYTF,TGTGCCAGCAGTTTACAGGGAGAAGCTAACTATGGCTACACCTTC
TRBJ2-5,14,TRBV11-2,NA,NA,CASSPGQQWGTQYF,TGTGCCAGCAGCCCAGGACAGCAGTGGGGGACCCAGTACTTC
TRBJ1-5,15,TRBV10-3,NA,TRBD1,CAISEGDRGQQPQHF,TGTGCCATCAGCGAGGGGGACAGGGGTCAACAGCCCCAGCATTTT
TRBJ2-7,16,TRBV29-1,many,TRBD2,CSVEDGERGLPYEQYF,TGCAGCGTTGAAGATGGGGAGCGGGGCCTTCCCTACGAGCAGTACTTC
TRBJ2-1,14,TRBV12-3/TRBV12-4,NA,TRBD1,CASSRRTGTREQFF,TGTGCCAGCAGTCGTCGGACAGGGACCAGGGAGCAGTTCTTC
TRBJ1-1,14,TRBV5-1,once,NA,CASSPTTAGGMSFF,TGCGCCAGCAGCCCAACCACCGCGGGAGGGATGTCTTTCTTT
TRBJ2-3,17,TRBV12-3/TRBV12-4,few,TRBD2,CASSRELAGGITDTQYF,TGTGCCAGCAGTCGAGAATTAGCGGGGGGCATCACAGATACGCAGTATTTT
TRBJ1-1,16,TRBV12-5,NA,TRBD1,CASGSVLGTGITEAFF,TGTGCTAGTGGTTCGGTCCTTGGGACAGGGATCACTGAAGCTTTCTTT
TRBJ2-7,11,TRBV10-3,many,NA,CAISEGGEQYF,TGTGCCATCAGTGAAGGAGGGGAGCAGTACTTC
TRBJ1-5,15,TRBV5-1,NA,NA,CASSRDGGTSQPQHF,TGCGCCAGCAGCCGGGACGGGGGAACCTCTCAGCCCCAGCATTTT
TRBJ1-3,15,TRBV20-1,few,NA,CSASPLGASGNTIYF,TGCAGTGCTAGCCCTTTGGGCGCGAGCGGAAACACCATATATTTT